The clone carrying this T cell receptor (beta chain) is a singleton in its sample. What it binds is unknown. The data stem from a study of long-term antiretroviral therapy in people with HIV. Study at large: The study's earliest collections predate the 2015 immediate-ART recommendation by about a decade. Regarding the study as a whole: Versus controls, repertoires in people with HIV had narrower CDR3 length ranges.

CDR1 is LNHDA and CDR2 is SQIVND in the germline V gene (reference sequence). The junction had 9 bases not matched to a gene; V was cut back by 8 bases and J by 8 bases. The CDR3 length is 15 residues. Samples were assayed with immunoSEQ v3.0 at survey level. Sequenced by immunoSEQ multiplex PCR; TCRdb stores in-frame clones only, minus some. Among 25,000 to 35,000 clones, about 94% were seen once, and the ten largest hold 2.7%. Researchers secured at least one pre-ART and at least two post-ART PBMC samples from each donor. The source material was unsorted PBMCs, sampled about 7.4 years after starting antiretroviral therapy. This receptor was identified in a man in his forties or fifties with HIV. V is TRBV19 and J is TRBJ1-6, with 10 nucleotides matching TRBD1. CDR3 DNA: TGTGCCAGTTGCCGACAGGGGGCTTTTTATTCACCCCTCCACTTT. This translates into CASCRQGAFYSPLHF.